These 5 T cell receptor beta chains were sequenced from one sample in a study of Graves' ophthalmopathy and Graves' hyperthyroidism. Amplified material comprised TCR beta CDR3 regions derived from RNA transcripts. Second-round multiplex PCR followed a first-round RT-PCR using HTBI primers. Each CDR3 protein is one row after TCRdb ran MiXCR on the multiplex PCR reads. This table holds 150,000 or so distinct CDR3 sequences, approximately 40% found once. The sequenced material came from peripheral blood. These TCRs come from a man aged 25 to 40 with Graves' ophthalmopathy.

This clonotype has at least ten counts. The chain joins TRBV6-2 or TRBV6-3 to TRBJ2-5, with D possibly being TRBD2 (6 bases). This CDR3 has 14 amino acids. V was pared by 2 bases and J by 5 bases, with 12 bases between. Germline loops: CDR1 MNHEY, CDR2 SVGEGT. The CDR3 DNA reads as TGTGCCAGCAGTTACACTAGGGAGGTGGAGACCCAGTACTTC. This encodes CASSYTREVETQYF.

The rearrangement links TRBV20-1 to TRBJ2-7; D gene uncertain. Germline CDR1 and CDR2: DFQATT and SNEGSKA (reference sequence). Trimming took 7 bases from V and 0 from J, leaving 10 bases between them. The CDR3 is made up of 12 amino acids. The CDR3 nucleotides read TGCAGTGTAAAGGGTATCTCCTACGAGCAGTACTTC. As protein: CSVKGISYEQYF.

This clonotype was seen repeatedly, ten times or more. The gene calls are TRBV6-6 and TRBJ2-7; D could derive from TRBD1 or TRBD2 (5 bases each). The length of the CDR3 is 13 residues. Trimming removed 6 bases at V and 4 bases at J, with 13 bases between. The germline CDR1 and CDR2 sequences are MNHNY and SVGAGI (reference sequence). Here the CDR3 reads CASRSSRAYEQYF. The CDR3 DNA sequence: TGTGCCAGCAGATCTAGCAGGGCATACGAGCAGTACTTC.

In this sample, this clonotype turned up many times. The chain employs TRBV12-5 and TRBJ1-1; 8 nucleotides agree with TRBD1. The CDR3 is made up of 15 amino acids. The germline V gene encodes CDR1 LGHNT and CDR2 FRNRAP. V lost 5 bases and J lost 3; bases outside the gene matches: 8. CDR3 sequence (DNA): TGTGCTAGTGGTCCCTGGGACAGGTTGGACACTGAAGCTTTCTTT. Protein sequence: CASGPWDRLDTEAFF.

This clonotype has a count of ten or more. The CDR3 DNA is TGCAGTGCTAGTCTAACGTCCCAAGAGACCCAGTACTTC. Translated, it gives CSASLTSQETQYF. The chain combines TRBV20-1 with TRBJ2-5, with unresolved D. Trimming pared 3 bases from V and 1 base from J, leaving 9 bases between. The CDR3 sequence is 13 residues long. CDR1 and CDR2 from the germline V gene are DFQATT and SNEGSKA (reference sequence).